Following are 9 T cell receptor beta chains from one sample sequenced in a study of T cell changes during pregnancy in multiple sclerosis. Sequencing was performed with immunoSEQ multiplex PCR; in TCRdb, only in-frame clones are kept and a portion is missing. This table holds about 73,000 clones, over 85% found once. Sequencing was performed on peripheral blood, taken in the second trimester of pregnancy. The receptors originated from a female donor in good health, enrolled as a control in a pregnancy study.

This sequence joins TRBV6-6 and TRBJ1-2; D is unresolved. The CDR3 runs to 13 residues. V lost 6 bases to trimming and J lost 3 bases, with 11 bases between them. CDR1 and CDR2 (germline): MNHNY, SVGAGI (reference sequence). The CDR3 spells CASRERVDYGYTF. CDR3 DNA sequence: TGTGCCAGCAGGGAGCGGGTCGACTATGGCTACACCTTC.

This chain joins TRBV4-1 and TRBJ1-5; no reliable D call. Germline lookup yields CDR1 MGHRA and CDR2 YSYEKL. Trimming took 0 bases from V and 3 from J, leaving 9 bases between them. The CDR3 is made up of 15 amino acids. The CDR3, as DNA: TGCGCCAGCAGCCAAGAATCGCAGGCCAATCAGCCCCAGCATTTT. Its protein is CASSQESQANQPQHF.

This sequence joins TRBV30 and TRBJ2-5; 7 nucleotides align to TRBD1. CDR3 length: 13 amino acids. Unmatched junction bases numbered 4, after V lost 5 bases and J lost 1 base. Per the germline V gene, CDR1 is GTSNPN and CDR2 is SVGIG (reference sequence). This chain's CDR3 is CAWATGFQETQYF. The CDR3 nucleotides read TGTGCCTGGGCGACAGGGTTCCAAGAGACCCAGTACTTC.

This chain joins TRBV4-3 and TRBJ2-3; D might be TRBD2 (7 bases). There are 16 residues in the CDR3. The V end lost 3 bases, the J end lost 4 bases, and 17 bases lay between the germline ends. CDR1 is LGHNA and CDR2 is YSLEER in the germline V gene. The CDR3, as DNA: TGCGCCAGCAGCCATGCTTTGGGGGGGCAGGCAGATACGCAGTATTTT. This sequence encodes CASSHALGGQADTQYF.

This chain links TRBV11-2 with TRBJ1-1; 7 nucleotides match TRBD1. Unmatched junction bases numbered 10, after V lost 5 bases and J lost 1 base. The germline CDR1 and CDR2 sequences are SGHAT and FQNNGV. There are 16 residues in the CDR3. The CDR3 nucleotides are TGTGCCAGCAGCAAGAACAGGGGCGGAAAGAACACTGAAGCTTTCTTT. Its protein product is CASSKNRGGKNTEAFF.

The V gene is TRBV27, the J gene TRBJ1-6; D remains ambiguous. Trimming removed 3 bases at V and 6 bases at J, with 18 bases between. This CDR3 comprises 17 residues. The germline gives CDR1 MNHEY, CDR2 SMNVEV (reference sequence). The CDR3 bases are TGTGCCAGCAGTTTTCGTAACCTCCCGGGAGTTAATTCACCCCTCCACTTT. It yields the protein CASSFRNLPGVNSPLHF.

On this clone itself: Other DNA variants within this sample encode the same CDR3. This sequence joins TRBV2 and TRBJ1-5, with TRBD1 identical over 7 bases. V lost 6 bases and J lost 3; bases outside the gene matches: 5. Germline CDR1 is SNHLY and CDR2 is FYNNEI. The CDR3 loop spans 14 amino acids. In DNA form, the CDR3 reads TGTGCCAGCAGAAAGGGGACAGTCAATCAGCCCCAGCATTTT. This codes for CASRKGTVNQPQHF.

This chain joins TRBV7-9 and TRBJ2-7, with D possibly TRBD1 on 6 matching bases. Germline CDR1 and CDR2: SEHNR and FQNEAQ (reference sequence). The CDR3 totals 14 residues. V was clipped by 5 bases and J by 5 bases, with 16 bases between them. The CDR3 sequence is CASSTSGELNEQYF. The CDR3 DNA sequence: TGTGCCAGCAGCACCTCAGGGGAACTTAACGAGCAGTACTTC.

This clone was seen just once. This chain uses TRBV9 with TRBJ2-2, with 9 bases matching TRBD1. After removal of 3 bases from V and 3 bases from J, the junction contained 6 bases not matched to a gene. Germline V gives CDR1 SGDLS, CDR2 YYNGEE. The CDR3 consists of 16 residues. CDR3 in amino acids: CASSAVQGAHTGELFF. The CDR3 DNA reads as TGTGCCAGCAGCGCCGTACAGGGGGCCCACACCGGGGAGCTGTTTTTT.